This T cell receptor (beta chain) derives from a study of blood T cell repertoires in COVID-19. This clone was detected only once. The protocol was immunoSEQ multiplex PCR, while the TCRdb copy is restricted to in-frame clones and leaves out a portion. The sample lists about 200,000 clones, 75% to 90% seen once, with approximately 5% in the top ten. CDR1 is SGHTS, CDR2 YDEGEE, per germline. The CDR3 runs to 19 residues. The ends were cut back, 7 bases at V and 0 bases at J, with 25 bases in the middle. The receptor comes from a human donor in a cohort sampled during active COVID-19. The sequencing input was peripheral blood. The rearrangement links TRBV5-8 to TRBJ2-2; no reliable D call. The CDR3 nucleotides read TGTGCCAGCTTCCTTCTAGGTAGTTCTACCCTTGCGAACACCGGGGAGCTGTTTTTT. Translating it yields CASFLLGSSTLANTGELFF.